In this sample, the clone carrying this T cell receptor beta chain turned up many times. The target antigen is unknown. TCRdb processed the 5' RACE reads anew with MiXCR; each CDR3 protein has one entry. The sample has 150,000 to 200,000 distinct CDR3 sequences, approximately 14% seen once. The record originates from a study of T-cell memory formation after mild COVID-19. General study points: Later expanders leaned CD4+, whereas day 15 to 85 contracting clones were balanced CD4/CD8.

V lost 3 bases, J lost 2 bases, and 10 bases lay in between. The CDR3 is 14 residues long. The sample taken for sequencing was PBMCs or a T cell subset sorted from them (not recorded which). The V and J genes are TRBV12-3 or TRBV12-4 and TRBJ2-5, with a possible D match to TRBD2 (5 bases). The source of this sequence is an adult woman who had mild COVID-19 (a few samples of this study predate the infection). Cell type and time point are not known. CDR3: CASSLPRTQETQYF. In DNA form, the CDR3 reads TGTGCCAGCAGTTTGCCCCGGACTCAAGAGACCCAGTACTTC.